The rows below give T cell receptor beta chains drawn from one sample of a study of blood T cells in healthy people across ages. TCRdb passed the 5' RACE reads through MiXCR, listing each CDR3 protein once. The data contain about a million distinct CDR3 sequences, about 51% of them singletons. The sequencing input was blood. All receptors come from a woman aged 55-70 years in good health. Each CDR3 is given with its conserved first and last residue. The D gene is left open where the match is weak. Rows give clone size only sometimes, using once, few, many, or a class for an expanded clone.

j_gene	abundance	d_gene	v_gene	CDR3aa	CDR3nt
TRBJ1-6	many	-	TRBV10-3	CAISSTWGDNSPLHF	TGTGCCATCAGTAGTACTTGGGGAGATAATTCACCCCTCCACTTT
TRBJ2-7	-	TRBD2	TRBV20-1	CSARRTSGRNYYEQYF	TGCAGTGCTAGAAGGACTAGCGGGAGGAATTACTACGAGCAGTACTTC
TRBJ1-1	-	-	TRBV20-1	CSARESGTEAFF	TGCAGTGCTAGAGAGAGCGGGACTGAAGCTTTCTTT
TRBJ2-5	few	TRBD2	TRBV3-1	CASSQGLAGIKETQYF	TGTGCCAGCAGCCAAGGACTAGCGGGGATAAAAGAGACCCAGTACTTC
TRBJ2-5	-	-	TRBV12-3/TRBV12-4	CASSFGSGPNEQYF	TGTGCCAGCAGTTTCGGTAGCGGTCCCAATGAGCAGTACTTC
TRBJ2-4	-	-	TRBV4-2	CASSQEGDLGQRYF	TGTGCCAGCAGCCAAGAGGGGGACTTGGGCCAGCGGTACTTC
TRBJ2-1	-	TRBD2	TRBV29-1	CSGAGGINNEQFF	TGCAGCGGAGCGGGAGGGATCAACAATGAGCAGTTCTTC
TRBJ1-2	-	-	TRBV28	CASLTPGGLIYGYTF	TGTGCCAGCCTAACCCCGGGAGGATTAATTTATGGCTACACCTTC
TRBJ2-7	few	TRBD2	TRBV7-2	CASSWYSGRASEQYF	TGTGCCAGCAGCTGGTATAGCGGGAGGGCCTCCGAGCAGTACTTC
TRBJ1-5	-	-	TRBV7-2	CASSTGLRPQHF	TGTGCCAGCAGCACGGGGCTTCGGCCCCAGCATTTT